This T cell receptor (beta chain) appears in the sequencing data of a study of blood T cell repertoires in COVID-19. Study overall: The study drew acute and convalescent COVID-19 samples from the United States, Italy and Spain.

V gave up 5 bases and J gave up 3 bases, with 16 bases separating them. Germline V gene lookup returns CDR1 SGHAT and CDR2 FQNNGV. The CDR3 contains 15 residues. As originally analysed: Researchers report that nucleated cell counts were estimated from reference gene primer amplification. TCRdb keeps only in-frame clones here, not all; method: immunoSEQ multiplex PCR. Clone size and the V and J calls come from that table; the DNA yielded D and trimming. The repertoire holds about 58,000 clones, with around nine tenths as singletons. V usage is TRBV11-2 and J usage is TRBJ2-5; perhaps TRBD2 as D (6 bases). The source is a woman aged 50 to 65 with active or convalescent COVID-19. Sequenced: peripheral blood. The CDR3 bases are TGTGCCAGCAGCCGTCTGGGGGGACGGAAAGAGACCCAGTACTTC. This sequence encodes CASSRLGGRKETQYF.